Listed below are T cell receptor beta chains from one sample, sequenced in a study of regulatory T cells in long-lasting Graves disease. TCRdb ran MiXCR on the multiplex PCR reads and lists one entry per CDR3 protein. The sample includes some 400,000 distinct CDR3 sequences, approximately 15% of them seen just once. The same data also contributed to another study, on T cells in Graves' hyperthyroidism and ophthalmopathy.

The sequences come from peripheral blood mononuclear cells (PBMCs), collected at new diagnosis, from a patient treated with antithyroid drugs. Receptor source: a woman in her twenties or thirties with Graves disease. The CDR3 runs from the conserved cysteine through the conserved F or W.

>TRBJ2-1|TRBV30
CAYVAGGAPYNEQFF
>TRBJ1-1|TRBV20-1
CSAAGLLNTEAFF
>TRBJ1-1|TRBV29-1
CSVERHRNTEAFF
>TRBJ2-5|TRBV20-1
CSAPAPSGRETQYF
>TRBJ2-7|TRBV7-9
CASSSRTRAYEQYF
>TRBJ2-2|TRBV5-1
CASTIGGNTGELFF
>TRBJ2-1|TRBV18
CASSPPGLGRDNEQFF
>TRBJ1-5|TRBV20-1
CSARGRTRVGQPQHF
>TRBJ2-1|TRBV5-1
CASSLTPSSPGRVYEQFF
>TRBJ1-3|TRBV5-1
CASSPTQTAGNTIYF
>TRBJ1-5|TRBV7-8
CASSLGSGPLSRQPQHF
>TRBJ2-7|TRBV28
CASSHGTEKAYEQYF
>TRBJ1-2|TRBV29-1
CSVEDRGGGALNGYTF